Listed here are 11 T cell receptor beta chains from one sample, sequenced in a study of blood T cell repertoires in COVID-19. The data were produced by immunoSEQ multiplex PCR, yet TCRdb's version contains in-frame clones alone and is incomplete. The sample has around 180,000 clones, 70% to 85% seen once; the top ten hold approximately 7%. Sequences were obtained from peripheral blood. The receptors come from a human donor in a cohort sampled during active COVID-19.

The J gene is TRBJ1-6, the V gene TRBV28; 8 nucleotides match TRBD1. The CDR3 is made up of 16 amino acids. V dropped 6 bases and J dropped 2; count of bases not matched to a gene: 6. The V gene's germline CDR1 is MDHEN and CDR2 SYDVKM. The CDR3 nucleotides are TGTGCCAGCAGGGTGACAGGGGAAGCCTATAATTCACCCCTCCACTTT. Translating it yields CASRVTGEAYNSPLHF.

This clone was observed a few times. The chain couples TRBV6-6 to TRBJ1-2, with 7 nucleotides matching TRBD1. The V gene end was trimmed by 2 bases and the J gene end by 8 bases; junction bases not matched to a gene: 8. This CDR3 has 14 residues. Looked up from germline, CDR1 is MNHNY and CDR2 is SVGAGI (reference sequence). CDR3 in DNA: TGTGCCAGCAGTTACGGACAGGTTAATCGGGGCTACACCTTC. This gives the protein CASSYGQVNRGYTF.

The V call is TRBV7-8, the J call TRBJ1-2, with D unresolved. The V gene's germline CDR1 is SGHVS and CDR2 FQNEAQ. V was cut by 5 bases and J by 7 bases, with 11 bases left in between. The CDR3 spans 12 residues. The CDR3 DNA follows: TGTGCCAGCAGCCCCTCGTCCGGTGGCTACACCTTC. It translates to CASSPSSGGYTF.

The chain joins TRBV18 to TRBJ2-7; maybe TRBD1 (5 bases). The V and J ends lost 3 bases and 4 bases respectively, with 13 bases between them. The CDR3 length is 14 residues. In germline, CDR1 is KGHSH, CDR2 LQKENI. In DNA form, the CDR3 reads TGTGCCAGCTCACCCTTGAAGGGGCAGTACGAGCAGTACTTC. This gives the protein CASSPLKGQYEQYF.

The chain carries TRBV3-1 (or the pseudogene TRBV3-2) and TRBJ1-6; D not resolved. Germline V lookup: CDR1 LGHDT, CDR2 YNNKEL (reference sequence). Trimming took 1 base from V and 7 from J, leaving 8 bases between them. CDR3 length: 14 amino acids. The CDR3 loop reads CASSQGRGNSPLHF. CDR3 sequence (DNA): TGTGCCAGCAGCCAAGGGCGGGGAAATTCACCCCTCCACTTT.

The chain has TRBV5-1 and TRBJ2-3, with 9 positions matching TRBD2. Germline CDR1 SGHRS, CDR2 YFSETQ. V lost 4 bases to trimming and J lost 4 bases; unmatched junction nucleotides: 16. CDR3 length: 18 amino acids. The CDR3 DNA follows: TGCGCCAGCAGCCAGTCCTTCGGGCGGGGGGGTTTTGCAGATACGCAGTATTTT. This sequence encodes CASSQSFGRGGFADTQYF.

The rearrangement uses TRBV3-1 (or the pseudogene TRBV3-2) and TRBJ2-1, with 9 nucleotides matching TRBD2. There are 15 residues in the CDR3. CDR1 is LGHDT, CDR2 YNNKEL, per germline (reference sequence). V trimming: 4 bases; J trimming: 9 bases; junction bases outside the gene matches: 10. CDR3 bases: TGTGCCAGCAGCCGGGGACTAGCCTTATACGTTGAGCAGTTCTTC. Its translation: CASSRGLALYVEQFF.

The chain couples TRBV10-3 to TRBJ1-4, with D perhaps matching TRBD1 (5 bases). V lost 10 bases, J lost 7 bases, and 19 bases lay in between. Germline lookup yields CDR1 ENHRY and CDR2 SYGVKD. This CDR3 contains 14 residues. Here the CDR3 reads CATKESGASEKLFF. The DNA of the CDR3 is TGTGCCACCAAAGAGTCTGGGGCTAGTGAAAAACTGTTTTTT.

The chain employs TRBV4-1 and TRBJ2-6; D perhaps matches TRBD1 (6 bases). The CDR3 spans 18 residues. With 0 bases removed from V and 0 bases from J, the gap between germline ends came to 12 bases. Germline CDR1 and CDR2: MGHRA and YSYEKL. The CDR3 DNA reads TGCGCCAGCAGCCAAGACGGCAGGGGATACTCTGGGGCCAACGTCCTGACTTTC. It yields the protein CASSQDGRGYSGANVLTF.

The chain links TRBV7-9 to TRBJ2-7, with 9 bases lining up with TRBD2. The germline CDR1 and CDR2 sequences are SEHNR and FQNEAQ (reference sequence). Germline trimming cut 5 bases from V and 1 base from J; bases unmatched to any gene: 6. CDR3 size: 15 residues. The DNA for the CDR3 is TGTGCCAGCAGCGAAAGCGGGGGGCTTTCCTACGAGCAGTACTTC. Translating gives CASSESGGLSYEQYF.

This clone was detected only a few times. The rearrangement joins TRBV2 to TRBJ2-2, with 8 bases identical to TRBD2. CDR3 length: 17 amino acids. Germline values: CDR1 SNHLY, CDR2 FYNNEI. J gave up 1 base and V 3 bases, and 7 bases lay outside the gene matches. CDR3 sequence: CASSDPRAGGNTGELFF. In nucleotides, the CDR3 is TGTGCCAGCAGTGACCCTCGGGCGGGGGGGAACACCGGGGAGCTGTTTTTT. Filled out from reference TRBV2 and TRBJ2-2, the complete variable domain reads EPEVTQTPSHQVTQMGQEVILRCVPISNHLYFYWYRQILGQKVEFLVSFYNNEISEKSEIFDDQFSVERPDGSNFTLKIRSTKLEDSAMYFCASSDPRAGGNTGELFFGEGSRLTVL.